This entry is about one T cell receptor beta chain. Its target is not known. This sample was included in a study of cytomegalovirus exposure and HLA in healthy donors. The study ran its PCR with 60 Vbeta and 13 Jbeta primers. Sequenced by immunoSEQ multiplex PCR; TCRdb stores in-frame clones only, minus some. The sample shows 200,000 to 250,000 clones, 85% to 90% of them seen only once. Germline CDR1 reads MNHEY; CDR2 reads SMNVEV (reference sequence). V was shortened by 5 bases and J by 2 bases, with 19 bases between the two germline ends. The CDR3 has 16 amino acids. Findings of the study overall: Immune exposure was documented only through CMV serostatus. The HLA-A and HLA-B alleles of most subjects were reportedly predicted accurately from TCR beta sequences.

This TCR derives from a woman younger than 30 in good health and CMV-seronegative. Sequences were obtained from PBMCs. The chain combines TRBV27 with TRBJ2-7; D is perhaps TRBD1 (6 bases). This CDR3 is CASSPPGWGRTYEQYF. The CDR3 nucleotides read TGTGCCAGCAGTCCCCCCGGGTGGGGGCGTACCTACGAGCAGTACTTC.